These 3 T cell receptor beta chains were all obtained from the same sample, sequenced in a study of T-cell reconstitution after alpha-beta-depleted transplantation in children (dated by TCRdb to the mid-2010s). Library method: PCR. The instrument given in TCRdb is Illumina HiSeq 2500. To normalize quantification of the TCRbeta repertoire, the TCR libraries were built with molecular barcoding that relied on unique molecular identifiers. TCRdb passed the public sequencing reads through fastp at Q25 and MiXCR, retaining productive beta sequences. Rows with one shared CDR3 protein collapse into an entry with the most common genes and DNA. The sample profile shows some 200,000 distinct CDR3 sequences; roughly 15% of them were found once. The ten largest make up approximately 13% of the sample. This specimen was PBMCs from the stem cell graft donor, taken from the stem cell graft. The receptors come from a human donor who donated a stem cell graft to a child with acute lymphoblastic leukemia.

This rearrangement joins TRBV29-1 to TRBJ1-1, with 7 positions matching TRBD1. Germline V gene data show CDR1 as SQVTM and CDR2 as ANQGSEA. With V trimmed by 7 bases and J by 0 bases, 5 bases remained unmatched. This CDR3 contains 13 residues. As DNA, the CDR3 is TGCAGCGCGCCGGGACAGATGAACACTGAAGCTTTCTTT. Its protein is CSAPGQMNTEAFF.

This clonotype came up many times. The chain couples TRBV5-8 to TRBJ1-1, with D unresolved. V was shortened by 0 bases and J by 1 base, with 10 bases between the two germline ends. This CDR3 region has 15 residues. Germline V gives CDR1 SGHTS, CDR2 YDEGEE. Written as DNA, the CDR3 is TGTGCCAGCAGCTTGGCAGGAAATTCGAACACTGAAGCTTTCTTT. Amino acid sequence: CASSLAGNSNTEAFF.

Ten or more counts support this clonotype. V gene TRBV27 combines with J gene TRBJ2-4; D possibly matches TRBD1 or TRBD2 (5 bases each). CDR3 length: 16 residues. CDR1 is MNHEY and CDR2 is SMNVEV in the germline V gene (reference sequence). V shed 1 base and J shed 5 bases, with 15 bases lying between them. CDR3 region: CASSLFPPGPENIQYF. The CDR3 DNA follows: TGTGCCAGCAGTTTATTCCCCCCGGGGCCGGAAAACATTCAGTACTTC.